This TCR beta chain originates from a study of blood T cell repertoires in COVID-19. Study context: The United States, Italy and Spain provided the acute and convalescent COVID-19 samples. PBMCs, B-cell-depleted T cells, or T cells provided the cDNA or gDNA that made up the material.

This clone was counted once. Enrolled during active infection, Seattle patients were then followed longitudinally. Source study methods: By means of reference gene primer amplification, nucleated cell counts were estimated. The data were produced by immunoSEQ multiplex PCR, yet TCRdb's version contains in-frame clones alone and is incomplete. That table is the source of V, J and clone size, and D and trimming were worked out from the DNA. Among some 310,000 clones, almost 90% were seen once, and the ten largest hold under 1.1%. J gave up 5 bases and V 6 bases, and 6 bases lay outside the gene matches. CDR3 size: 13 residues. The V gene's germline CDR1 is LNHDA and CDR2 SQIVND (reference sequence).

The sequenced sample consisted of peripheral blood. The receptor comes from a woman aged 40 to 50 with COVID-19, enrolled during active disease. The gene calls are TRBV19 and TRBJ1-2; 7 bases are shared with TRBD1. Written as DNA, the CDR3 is TGTGCCAGTAGGGCACAGGGGTCTTATGGCTACACCTTC. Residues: CASRAQGSYGYTF.